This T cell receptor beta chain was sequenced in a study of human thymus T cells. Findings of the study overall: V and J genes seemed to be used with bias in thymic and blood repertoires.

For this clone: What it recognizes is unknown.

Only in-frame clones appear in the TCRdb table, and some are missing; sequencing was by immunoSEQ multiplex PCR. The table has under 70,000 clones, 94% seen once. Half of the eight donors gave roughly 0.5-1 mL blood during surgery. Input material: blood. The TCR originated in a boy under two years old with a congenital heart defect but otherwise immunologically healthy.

CDR3 DNA sequence: TGCGCCAGCAGCCAGTCTGCCGGGACGATAAACACTGAAGCTTTCTTT. As protein: CASSQSAGTINTEAFF. The J gene is TRBJ1-1, the V gene TRBV4-3; weak D call: TRBD1 (5 bases). The ends were cut back, 3 bases at V and 2 bases at J, with 16 bases in the middle. This CDR3 region has 16 residues. Germline V lookup: CDR1 LGHNA, CDR2 YSLEER.